These 26 T cell receptor beta chains came from one sample sequenced in a study of T cell changes during pregnancy in multiple sclerosis. The assay was immunoSEQ multiplex PCR, and TCRdb's table has in-frame clones only and misses some. The sample carries over 100,000 clones, 80% to 95% recorded once. Specimen: peripheral blood, collected in the third trimester of pregnancy. Receptor source: a female donor with multiple sclerosis, enrolled in a pregnancy study.

The chain employs TRBV5-8 and TRBJ2-3; TRBD2 might be the D (6 bases). The CDR3 totals 15 residues. V dropped 2 bases and J dropped 0 bases, with 10 bases sitting between them. Germline-derived CDR1 and CDR2 are SGHTS and YDEGEE. The CDR3 DNA is TGTGCCAGCAGCTTTAGCGGAGCTAGCACAGATACGCAGTATTTT. Translated: CASSFSGASTDTQYF.

This chain uses TRBV5-1 with TRBJ1-4, with 11 bases fitting TRBD1. The CDR3 is 15 amino acids. CDR1 and CDR2 (germline): SGHRS, YFSETQ. The junction had 2 bases not matched to a gene; V was cut back by 0 bases and J by 7 bases. The CDR3 bases are TGCGCCAGCAGCTTGGAAGGGACAGGGGGTGAAAAACTGTTTTTT. Protein product: CASSLEGTGGEKLFF.

In nucleotides, the CDR3 is TGCGCCAGCAGCATAGGACAGGGGTCTTCTGGCTATGGCTACACCTTC. It yields the protein CASSIGQGSSGYGYTF. This chain connects TRBV5-1 to TRBJ1-2; TRBD1 aligns across 9 bases. Germline CDR1 and CDR2: SGHRS and YFSETQ. The V segment lost 4 bases and the J segment 4 bases; nucleotides outside the gene matches: 11. The length of the CDR3 is 16 residues. Variable domain in full (rest from reference TRBV5-1 and TRBJ1-2): KAGVTQTPRYLIKTRGQQVTLSCSPISGHRSVSWYQQTPGQGLQFLFEYFSETQRNKGNFPGRFSGRQFSNSRSEMNVSTLELGDSALYLCASSIGQGSSGYGYTFGSGTRLTVV.

This sequence joins TRBV15 and TRBJ2-1, with a tentative D call TRBD2 (6 bases). This CDR3 has 15 amino acids. V lost 7 bases, J lost 5 bases, and 18 bases lay in between. CDR1 LNHNV and CDR2 YYDKDF come from the germline V gene (reference sequence). The CDR3 bases are TGTGCCACCACCTCACCCCTGGGGGGAAACAATGAGCAGTTCTTC. It encodes CATTSPLGGNNEQFF.

This clone came up once. V is TRBV5-1 and J is TRBJ2-1; 9 positions match TRBD2. Germline trimming cut 0 bases from V and 8 bases from J; bases unmatched to any gene: 6. CDR1 SGHRS and CDR2 YFSETQ come from the germline V gene. The CDR3 has 15 amino acids. CDR3 nucleotide sequence: TGCGCCAGCAGCTTGGGCGGCGGGGGGGCCCATGAGCAGTTCTTC. The encoded protein is CASSLGGGGAHEQFF. Supplemented by reference TRBV5-1 and TRBJ2-1, the full variable domain reads KAGVTQTPRYLIKTRGQQVTLSCSPISGHRSVSWYQQTPGQGLQFLFEYFSETQRNKGNFPGRFSGRQFSNSRSEMNVSTLELGDSALYLCASSLGGGGAHEQFFGPGTRLTVL.

This sequence joins TRBV7-8 and TRBJ2-3, with D perhaps matching TRBD2 (6 bases). This CDR3 is 14 amino acids long. The V end lost 5 bases, the J end lost 6 bases, and 15 bases lay between the germline ends. In germline, CDR1 is SGHVS, CDR2 FQNEAQ. DNA for the CDR3: TGTGCCAGCAGCCTGGGCGGGACCGCGGATACGCAGTATTTT. Protein sequence: CASSLGGTADTQYF.

V and J are TRBV19 and TRBJ1-2; TRBD1 matches 7 bases. Germline V gene sequence: CDR1 LNHDA, CDR2 SQIVND (reference sequence). The junction had 10 bases not matched to a gene; V was cut back by 5 bases and J by 7 bases. The CDR3 spans 14 residues. CDR3 sequence (DNA): TGTGCCAGTAGTTTGGGACAGAGCCTAAGTGGCTACACCTTC. It specifies CASSLGQSLSGYTF.

The V and J genes are TRBV7-8 and TRBJ2-4; D unclear. The CDR3 runs to 15 residues. CDR1 and CDR2 from the germline V gene are SGHVS and FQNEAQ. The V gene lost 0 bases and the J gene lost 0 bases, with 6 bases spanning the gap. CDR3 amino acids: CASSLAAPAKNIQYF. The CDR3 DNA sequence: TGTGCCAGCAGCTTAGCGGCCCCAGCCAAAAACATTCAGTACTTC.

This sequence joins TRBV19 and TRBJ2-6; TRBD1 might be the D (6 bases). V lost 5 bases and J lost 2, with 10 bases in between. CDR1 is LNHDA and CDR2 is SQIVND in the germline V gene (reference sequence). This CDR3 has 15 amino acids. CDR3 DNA sequence: TGTGCCAGTAGTGCACAGGGCCCTGGGGCCAACGTCCTGACTTTC. It codes for CASSAQGPGANVLTF. The full variable domain, with the rest looked up from reference TRBV19 and TRBJ2-6, is DGGITQSPKYLFRKEGQNVTLSCEQNLNHDAMYWYRQDPGQGLRLIYYSQIVNDFQKGDIAEGYSVSREKKESFPLTVTSAQKNPTAFYLCASSAQGPGANVLTFGAGSRLTVL.

The V call is TRBV7-2, the J call TRBJ2-7; TRBD1 matches 7 bases. Germline V gene lookup returns CDR1 SGHTA and CDR2 FQGNSA. The trim removed 4 bases at V and 6 bases at J, leaving 6 bases unmatched. This CDR3 comprises 13 residues. The CDR3 region is CASSSATGFEQYF. The CDR3 coding sequence is TGTGCCAGCAGCTCAGCGACAGGGTTCGAGCAGTACTTC.

V gene TRBV6-5 combines with J gene TRBJ1-1; TRBD1 matches at 8 bases. V trimming: 6 bases; J trimming: 0 bases; junction bases outside the gene matches: 3. This CDR3 is built from 14 residues. In germline, CDR1 is MNHEY, CDR2 SVGAGI. The CDR3 reads CASRRTGMNTEAFF. CDR3 coding DNA: TGTGCCAGCAGGAGGACAGGGATGAACACTGAAGCTTTCTTT.

In DNA form, the CDR3 reads TGTGCCACCAGACCCACAGGGATCTATGGCTACACCTTC. It translates to CATRPTGIYGYTF. V and J are TRBV7-2 and TRBJ1-2; a possible D gene is TRBD1 (6 bases). CDR1 is SGHTA, CDR2 FQGNSA, per germline. Trimming pared 10 bases from V and 4 bases from J, leaving 16 bases between. This CDR3 has 13 residues.

The CDR3 region has the DNA TGCGCCAGCAGCCCGGGGACAGGGGGTCACACTGAAGCTTTCTTT. Translated, it gives CASSPGTGGHTEAFF. The chain uses TRBV5-1 and TRBJ1-1; 11 bases agree with TRBD1. There are 15 residues in the CDR3. CDR1 and CDR2 (germline): SGHRS, YFSETQ. V was pared by 4 bases and J by 3 bases, with 5 bases of the junction left unmatched.

V usage is TRBV27 and J usage is TRBJ1-1; 7 positions agree with TRBD1. Trimming at V came to 5 bases and at J to 1 base, leaving 10 bases not matched to a gene. Germline loops: CDR1 MNHEY, CDR2 SMNVEV (reference sequence). CDR3 length equals 16 residues. The CDR3 nucleotides are TGTGCCAGCAGTACTCTCCGGGACAGTAGGAACACTGAAGCTTTCTTT. Protein: CASSTLRDSRNTEAFF.

The V gene is TRBV21-1, the J gene TRBJ1-2. TRBV21-1 is recorded as a pseudogene. This CDR3 is built from 13 residues. The CDR3 region is CASSNRYNYGYTF. CDR3 DNA: TGTGCCAGCAGCAATCGGTATAACTATGGCTACACCTTC.

The chain is built from TRBV7-3 and TRBJ2-2, with a tentative D call TRBD1 (6 bases). This CDR3 is built from 16 residues. Germline values: CDR1 SGHTA, CDR2 FQGTGA. V was cut by 2 bases and J by 3 bases, with 13 bases left in between. The CDR3 region is CASSLFGTPYTGELFF. The CDR3 DNA reads as TGTGCCAGCAGCTTATTTGGGACACCTTACACCGGGGAGCTGTTTTTT.

The J gene is TRBJ2-7, the V gene TRBV6-5; D is possibly TRBD2 (6 bases). Trimming left V 3 bases short and J 6 bases short, with 15 bases between. Germline V CDR1 and CDR2: MNHEY, SVGAGI. The CDR3 runs to 14 residues. The CDR3: CASSYGGSSVEQYF. In DNA form, the CDR3 reads TGTGCCAGCAGTTATGGAGGGAGCTCGGTCGAGCAGTACTTC.

This chain joins TRBV5-4 and TRBJ2-3; the D is unclear. CDR1 is SGHNT, CDR2 YYREEE, per germline (reference sequence). This CDR3 is 14 amino acids long. V was clipped by 1 base and J by 0 bases, with 6 bases between them. The CDR3 DNA follows: TGTGCCAGCAGCTTGAGAGCTAGCACAGATACGCAGTATTTT. It is translated as CASSLRASTDTQYF.

The chain uses TRBV6-5 and TRBJ1-5; weak D call: TRBD1 (5 bases). CDR1 and CDR2 (germline): MNHEY, SVGAGI. This CDR3 comprises 14 residues. The V end was cut by 2 bases, the J end by 9 bases, with 14 bases between. The CDR3 DNA reads as TGTGCCAGCAGTTACGCGGGGGTCCCATCGCCCCAGCATTTT. It is translated as CASSYAGVPSPQHF.

The chain employs TRBV5-1 and TRBJ1-4, with D tentatively TRBD1 (5 bases). The CDR3 extends over 15 amino acids. The ends were cut back, 1 base at V and 3 bases at J, with 10 bases in the middle. Germline V gene lookup returns CDR1 SGHRS and CDR2 YFSETQ. The CDR3 spells CASSLFGDSNEKLFF. The CDR3 DNA is TGCGCCAGCAGCTTGTTTGGGGACTCTAATGAAAAACTGTTTTTT.

J is TRBJ2-1 and V is TRBV6-1; 10 bases are a match to TRBD1. Unmatched junction bases numbered 5, after V lost 7 bases and J lost 2 bases. This CDR3 is 15 amino acids long. Germline assignment: CDR1 MNHNS and CDR2 SASEGT. CDR3 in DNA: TGTGCCAGCACACCGACAGGGGGCCCCTACAATGAGCAGTTCTTC. This translates into CASTPTGGPYNEQFF.

This chain links TRBV27 with TRBJ2-1; 7 bases match TRBD1. V dropped 7 bases and J dropped 4; count of bases not matched to a gene: 7. This CDR3 comprises 14 residues. Per germline, CDR1 MNHEY and CDR2 SMNVEV (reference sequence). The CDR3 DNA is TGTGCCAGCACCCCCGGGACAGAGTACAATGAGCAGTTCTTC. Protein sequence: CASTPGTEYNEQFF.

The chain combines TRBV27 with TRBJ1-5, with 10 bases fitting TRBD1. The J segment lost 6 bases and the V segment lost 4 bases, leaving 6 bases of the junction unmatched. Germline CDR1 reads MNHEY; CDR2 reads SMNVEV (reference sequence). The CDR3 sequence is 15 residues long. CDR3 amino acids: CASSSSGTGVQPQHF. DNA of the CDR3: TGTGCCAGCAGTTCCTCAGGGACAGGGGTTCAGCCCCAGCATTTT.

The chain is built from TRBV5-4 and TRBJ2-7, with TRBD2 matching over 14 bases. V gave up 4 bases and J gave up 0 bases; unmatched junction bases: 6. Germline V gene lookup returns CDR1 SGHNT and CDR2 YYREEE (reference sequence). The CDR3 totals 17 residues. This CDR3 reads CASSRTSGGSLSYEQYF. CDR3 DNA: TGTGCCAGCAGCCGGACTAGCGGGGGGTCCCTCTCCTACGAGCAGTACTTC. The whole variable domain, filled in from reference TRBV5-4 and TRBJ2-7, reads ETGVTQSPTHLIKTRGQQVTLRCSSQSGHNTVSWYQQALGQGPQFIFQYYREEENGRGNFPPRFSGLQFPNYSSELNVNALELDDSALYLCASSRTSGGSLSYEQYFGPGTRLTVT.

This chain links TRBV19 with TRBJ2-1; 9 positions match TRBD2. The germline gives CDR1 LNHDA, CDR2 SQIVND (reference sequence). CDR3 size: 16 residues. V lost 0 bases and J lost 11; bases outside the gene matches: 11. Here the CDR3 reads CASSIDRIAGEAQQFF. CDR3 coding DNA: TGTGCCAGTAGTATAGATCGAATAGCGGGAGAAGCACAGCAGTTCTTC.

This chain uses TRBV27 with TRBJ2-1; TRBD2 might be the D (6 bases). V gave up 8 bases and J gave up 6 bases, with 11 bases separating them. Germline CDR1 reads MNHEY; CDR2 reads SMNVEV (reference sequence). The CDR3 extends over 12 amino acids. The CDR3 loop is CASRERVNEQFF. The CDR3 coding sequence is TGTGCCAGCCGGGAGAGGGTCAATGAGCAGTTCTTC.